This TCR beta chain stems from a study of liver allograft versus peripheral blood T cells. In the study overall: Transplanted-liver and recipient peripheral blood T cell receptor repertoires were compared.

Study-wide findings and caveats: Peripheral blood repertoires reportedly differed from the T cell receptor repertoires found inside liver allografts.

The length of the CDR3 is 15 residues. The germline V gene encodes CDR1 SQVTM and CDR2 ANQGSEA. V lost 6 bases and J 7 bases, leaving 21 bases between the germline ends. TCRdb re-derived calls from the reads in MiXCR, one entry per CDR3 protein. Among around 18,000 distinct CDR3 sequences listed, around a fifth were seen once. This clonotype has at least ten counts. Its target is not known. The chain joins TRBV29-1 to TRBJ2-2, with D possibly being TRBD1 (6 bases). This receptor was taken from a human patient who had a liver transplant. The graft donor may have given rise to some T cells. CDR3 DNA: TGCAGCGTGGGGAATTCGGCAGGGGTGGGCGGGGAGCTGTTTTTT. This translates into CSVGNSAGVGGELFF.